The rows below give T cell receptor beta chains drawn from one sample of a study of OX40 agonist ivuxolimab in advanced cancers. Generated by immunoSEQ multiplex PCR, the TCRdb table keeps only in-frame clones and is missing some. The repertoire holds more than 45,000 clones, with roughly nine tenths as singletons. The starting material was CD4+ or CD8+ T cells sorted from blood, obtained in a trial of the OX40 agonist ivuxolimab. The receptors shown here come from an adult with an advanced solid tumor such as melanoma, head and neck, liver or kidney cancer. Both conserved end residues are part of each CDR3.

j_call: TRBJ1-2; v_call: TRBV28; cdr3_aa: CASSLTTGTPNYGYTF
j_call: TRBJ2-1; v_call: TRBV4-2; cdr3_aa: CASSQDHSGSESSYNEQFF
j_call: TRBJ1-1; v_call: TRBV28; cdr3_aa: CASSPTGTNTEAFF
j_call: TRBJ2-7; v_call: TRBV4-2; cdr3_aa: CASSQGTSSSYEQYF
j_call: TRBJ2-3; v_call: TRBV7-8; cdr3_aa: CASSYYRLAAEGNTQYF
j_call: TRBJ1-3; v_call: TRBV5-1; cdr3_aa: CASSLDRFSGNTIYF
j_call: TRBJ2-3; v_call: TRBV28; cdr3_aa: CASRDRTEGDTQYF
j_call: TRBJ2-3; v_call: TRBV29-1; cdr3_aa: CSVELVPQYF
j_call: TRBJ2-1; v_call: TRBV6-5; cdr3_aa: CASSYGGGRTGEQFF
j_call: TRBJ2-2; v_call: TRBV7-3; cdr3_aa: CASSLTGPNTGELFF
j_call: TRBJ2-1; v_call: TRBV7-9; cdr3_aa: CASSPRDRMGLAGGPEQFF
j_call: TRBJ2-1; v_call: TRBV6-5; cdr3_aa: CASSPETSGKYEQFF
j_call: TRBJ2-7; v_call: TRBV23-1; cdr3_aa: CASSRRGAYEQYF
j_call: TRBJ2-2; v_call: TRBV5-6; cdr3_aa: CASSLRASGYTGELFF
j_call: TRBJ1-5; v_call: TRBV27; cdr3_aa: CATRPGAGSNQPQHF
j_call: TRBJ2-1; v_call: TRBV2; cdr3_aa: CASSPTAEQFF
j_call: TRBJ1-2; v_call: TRBV27; cdr3_aa: CASSFSGLGGYTF
j_call: TRBJ2-1; v_call: TRBV10-1; cdr3_aa: CASSAGSYNEQFF
j_call: TRBJ1-1; v_call: TRBV19; cdr3_aa: CASSILQGPDTEAFF
j_call: TRBJ2-2; v_call: TRBV4-3; cdr3_aa: CASTRGGKNTGELFF
j_call: TRBJ1-1; v_call: TRBV27; cdr3_aa: CASSSRQGTEAFF
j_call: TRBJ1-1; v_call: TRBV19; cdr3_aa: CASGTEAFF
j_call: TRBJ1-5; v_call: TRBV7-8; cdr3_aa: CASSPLSGPPDQPQHF
j_call: TRBJ1-4; v_call: TRBV2; cdr3_aa: CASGEGQGSEKLFF
j_call: TRBJ2-3; v_call: TRBV21-1; cdr3_aa: CASSKVGLASDTQYF
j_call: TRBJ2-3; v_call: TRBV28; cdr3_aa: CASSLRLASFADTQYF
j_call: TRBJ2-3; v_call: TRBV7-2; cdr3_aa: CASSSLAGGPLYTQYF
j_call: TRBJ1-1; v_call: TRBV2; cdr3_aa: CANAKTEQRPVNTEAFF
j_call: TRBJ1-2; v_call: TRBV9; cdr3_aa: CASSRGRQDYGYTF
j_call: TRBJ2-1; v_call: TRBV27; cdr3_aa: CASLSGRVNEQFF
j_call: TRBJ2-5; v_call: TRBV4-3; cdr3_aa: CASSQDRAIGETQYF